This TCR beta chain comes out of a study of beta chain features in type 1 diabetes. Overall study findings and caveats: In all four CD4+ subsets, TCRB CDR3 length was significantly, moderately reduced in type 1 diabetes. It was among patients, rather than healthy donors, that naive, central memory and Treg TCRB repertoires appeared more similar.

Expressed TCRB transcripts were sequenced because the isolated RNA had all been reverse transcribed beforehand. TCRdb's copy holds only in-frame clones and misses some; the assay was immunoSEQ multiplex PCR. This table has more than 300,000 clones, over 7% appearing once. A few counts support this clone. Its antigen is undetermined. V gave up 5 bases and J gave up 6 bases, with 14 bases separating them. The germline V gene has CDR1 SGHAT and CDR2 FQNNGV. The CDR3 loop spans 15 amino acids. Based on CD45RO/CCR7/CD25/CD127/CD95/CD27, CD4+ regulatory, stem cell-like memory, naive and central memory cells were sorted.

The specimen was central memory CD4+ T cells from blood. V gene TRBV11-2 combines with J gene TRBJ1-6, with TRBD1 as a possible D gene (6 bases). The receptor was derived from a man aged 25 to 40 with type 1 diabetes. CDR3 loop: CASSLQGRGNSPLHF. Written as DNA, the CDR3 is TGTGCCAGCAGCCTACAGGGTCGCGGTAATTCACCCCTCCACTTT.